Listed below are T cell receptor beta chains from one sample, sequenced in a study of blood T cell repertoires in COVID-19. Measured with immunoSEQ multiplex PCR; TCRdb has only the in-frame clones, and not every one. Altogether fewer than 80,000 clones are present, 85% to 90% being singletons, with the ten largest covering around 2.5%. Sequencing input: peripheral blood. All receptors derive from a human donor in a cohort sampled during active COVID-19. Each CDR3 is given with its conserved first and last residue. Each record gives: D gene, clone size, V gene, J gene, CDR3 DNA, CDR3 protein. The D gene is left open where the match is weak. The size entry is marked missing in some rows and otherwise reads once, few, many or a size class.

>-|-|TRBV11-1|TRBJ2-7
TGTGCCAGCAGTGCAGCGGAGGGGGGGCCCTACGAGCAGTACTTC
CASSAAEGGPYEQYF
>TRBD2|once|TRBV11-3|TRBJ2-7
TGTGCCAGCAGCTTGGGCGGGGGGGCGGACGAGCAGTACTTC
CASSLGGGADEQYF
>TRBD1|-|TRBV10-3|TRBJ2-1
TGTGCCATCAGGACCGACAGGGGAAGCTACAATGAGCAGTTCTTC
CAIRTDRGSYNEQFF
>TRBD1|-|TRBV18|TRBJ1-2
TGTGCCAGCTCACCAGGGACAGGAGGGGCCCTTGTTGATGGCTACACCTTC
CASSPGTGGALVDGYTF
>-|-|TRBV5-8|TRBJ2-5
TGTGCCAGCAGCTCCCATTCACGGGAGACCCAGTACTTC
CASSSHSRETQYF
>-|-|TRBV6-6|TRBJ1-2
TGTGCCAGCAGTTACACGGGGAAGGAGGGATATGGCTACACCTTC
CASSYTGKEGYGYTF
>TRBD1|-|TRBV19|TRBJ1-6
TGTGCCGGAGGACAGGGGGCTTCACCCCTCCACTTT
CAGGQGASPLHF
>TRBD2|-|TRBV6-2/TRBV6-3|TRBJ2-7
TGTGCCAGCAGTTACGGTAGCGGGAGTCCGTACTTC
CASSYGSGSPYF
>TRBD1|-|TRBV5-1|TRBJ2-1
TGCGCCAGCAGCTTTGGACAGGGCGGGAATGAGCAGTTCTTC
CASSFGQGGNEQFF
>TRBD1|-|TRBV11-2|TRBJ1-2
TGTGCCAGCAGCTTACCGGGACAGGACTATTTAAGCTATGGCTACACCTTC
CASSLPGQDYLSYGYTF
>-|-|TRBV4-3|TRBJ1-2
TGCGCCAGCAGCCAAGGGCAGCGCCCTAACTATGGCTACACCTTC
CASSQGQRPNYGYTF
>-|once|TRBV19|TRBJ2-7
TGTGCCAGTAGTAACTTATACGAGCAGTACTTC
CASSNLYEQYF
>TRBD1|-|TRBV19|TRBJ1-2
TGTGCCAGTAGCTACGATACTACAGGGGGCCCTAACTATGGCTACACCTTC
CASSYDTTGGPNYGYTF
>-|-|TRBV7-9|TRBJ2-1
TGTGCCAGCAGCCCGAGGTGGGGGCCTAGCAATGAGCAGTTCTTC
CASSPRWGPSNEQFF
>-|-|TRBV4-1|TRBJ1-2
TGCGCCAGCAGCCAAGCTGGCAGGGCCTACTATGGCTACACCTTC
CASSQAGRAYYGYTF
>TRBD2|-|TRBV7-2|TRBJ2-1
TGTGCCAGCAGCTTAGGTGGGACTAGCGGGGGGGCCAATGAGCAGTTCTTC
CASSLGGTSGGANEQFF
>TRBD1|once|TRBV10-1|TRBJ2-5
TGCGCCAGCAGTGACCAGGACAGGGGGCGAGGGGAGACCCAGTACTTC
CASSDQDRGRGETQYF
>-|-|TRBV6-1|TRBJ2-7
TGTGCCAGCAGTGAAGACTGGAGATACGAGCAGTACTTC
CASSEDWRYEQYF
>TRBD2|few|TRBV4-2|TRBJ2-7
TGTGCCAGCAGCCCTCGCCCTAAAACGGGGGGATACTCCTACGAGCAGTACTTC
CASSPRPKTGGYSYEQYF
>-|-|TRBV5-4|TRBJ2-5
TGTGCCAGCAGCTTGGCGCAGGGGTCGTACCAAGAGACCCAGTACTTC
CASSLAQGSYQETQYF
>TRBD1|-|TRBV10-3|TRBJ1-2
TGTGCCATCAGTGAGTCGACAGGGAGATCTAACTATGGCTACACCTTC
CAISESTGRSNYGYTF
>TRBD1|-|TRBV4-2|TRBJ2-5
TGTGCCAGCAGCCAAGAGGGACAGGGAGGGGAGACCCAGTACTTC
CASSQEGQGGETQYF
>TRBD2|once|TRBV10-3|TRBJ2-7
TGTGCCATCAGTTCTCGGACTAGCGCCTACGAGCAGTACTTC
CAISSRTSAYEQYF
>TRBD1|-|TRBV9|TRBJ2-3
TGTGCCAGCAGCGTAGGATTGGGACAGGTAGCAACAGATACGCAGTATTTT
CASSVGLGQVATDTQYF
>TRBD1|-|TRBV3-1/TRBV3-2|TRBJ2-5
TGTGCCAGCAGCCAGCTCGGGACAGGCCGGGAGACCCAGTACTTC
CASSQLGTGRETQYF
>TRBD1|-|TRBV11-2|TRBJ2-5
TGTGCCAGCAGCTTCACACCCACCGGGACAGGGCAAGAGACCCAGTACTTC
CASSFTPTGTGQETQYF
>TRBD2|-|TRBV2|TRBJ2-5
TGTGCCAGCAGTAACCGGACTAGCGGGATGAAGGTGGAGACCCAGTACTTC
CASSNRTSGMKVETQYF
>TRBD1|-|TRBV10-2|TRBJ2-5
TGCGCCAGCATCCCGGACAGGGCCCTCCAAGAGACCCAGTACTTC
CASIPDRALQETQYF
>TRBD1|-|TRBV30|TRBJ1-5
TGTGCCTGGAGTCTAGGACAGGGGCTCCCTCGGGTTCAGCCCCAGCATTTT
CAWSLGQGLPRVQPQHF
>-|few|TRBV7-9|TRBJ1-1
TGTGCCAGCAGCTTATCAGGGGAGGGCGGCACTGAAGCTTTCTTT
CASSLSGEGGTEAFF
>-|-|TRBV2|TRBJ1-5
TGTGCCAGCACCAAACAGGATCAGCCCCAGCATTTT
CASTKQDQPQHF
>TRBD1|-|TRBV7-9|TRBJ2-2
TGTGCCAGCAGCCCCACAGGGGGAAGTCTTACCGGGGAGCTGTTTTTT
CASSPTGGSLTGELFF
>TRBD1|-|TRBV6-2/TRBV6-3|TRBJ2-1
TGTGCCAGCAGCATCGGTGCAGGGGGTGGATACAATGAGCAGTTCTTC
CASSIGAGGGYNEQFF
>TRBD2|-|TRBV3-1/TRBV3-2|TRBJ2-5
TGTGCCAGCAGCCACACGAAATTAGCGGGAGGGCCTGGGGAGACCCAGTACTTC
CASSHTKLAGGPGETQYF
>-|-|TRBV2|TRBJ2-7
TGTGCCAGCAGTGACACTCGGTCCTATGGGCACGAGCAGTACTTC
CASSDTRSYGHEQYF
>TRBD1|-|TRBV3-1/TRBV3-2|TRBJ2-2
TGTGCCAGCGGACAATGGACAGGCGACGCCGGGGAGCTGTTTTTT
CASGQWTGDAGELFF
>TRBD1|-|TRBV4-1|TRBJ1-4
TGCGCCAGCAGCCGGGGGACAGGGCCCACTAATGAAAAACTGTTTTTT
CASSRGTGPTNEKLFF
>TRBD1|-|TRBV28|TRBJ1-5
TGTGCCAGCAGTTTAACAGGGGCAAGGAATCAGCCCCAGCATTTT
CASSLTGARNQPQHF
>TRBD2|-|TRBV9|TRBJ2-5
TGTGCCAGCAGCGCCCGGGAGGGGGGGGGAGAGACCCAGTACTTC
CASSAREGGGETQYF